The present TCR beta chain was sequenced within a study of OX40 agonist ivuxolimab in advanced cancers. Study at large: In this cohort, patients received ivuxolimab, an agonistic anti-OX40 (CD134) antibody.

Libraries were prepared by immunoSEQ multiplex PCR; TCRdb keeps only in-frame clonotypes and omits some of them. The sample includes roughly 80,000 clones, 85% to 95% of them seen just once. CDR3 length: 22 amino acids. Trimming took 1 base from V and 2 from J, leaving 27 bases between them. CDR1 is LNHDA and CDR2 is SQIVND in the germline V gene (reference sequence). The TCR sequence derives from an adult with an advanced solid tumor such as melanoma, head and neck, liver or kidney cancer. This specimen was CD4+ or CD8+ T cells sorted from blood, taken in a trial of the OX40 agonist ivuxolimab. The genes are TRBV19 and TRBJ2-6, with D possibly TRBD2 on 5 matching bases. CDR3 loop: CASSIVFSDSQDPGPGANVLTF. CDR3 nucleotide sequence: TGTGCCAGTAGTATAGTCTTTAGCGACTCCCAGGACCCTGGTCCTGGGGCCAACGTCCTGACTTTC. Complete variable domain (other parts from reference TRBV19 and TRBJ2-6): DGGITQSPKYLFRKEGQNVTLSCEQNLNHDAMYWYRQDPGQGLRLIYYSQIVNDFQKGDIAEGYSVSREKKESFPLTVTSAQKNPTAFYLCASSIVFSDSQDPGPGANVLTFGAGSRLTVL.